Ten or more counts support the clone carrying this T cell receptor (beta chain). The antigen is unknown. Investigators prepared the TCR beta libraries by applying iRepertoire HTBI primers and Arm-PCR of CDR3 regions. Using its own MiXCR run on the multiplex PCR reads, TCRdb lists one record per CDR3 protein. Of about 400,000 distinct CDR3 sequences listed, around 16% are singletons. Time point noted: newly diagnosed GD, antithyroid drugs for less than 3 months. RNA extracted from PBMCs served as the sequencing template. The V and J ends lost 4 bases and 4 bases respectively, with 8 bases between them. This CDR3 comprises 12 residues. The data derive from a study of regulatory T cells in long-lasting Graves disease. Turning to the study itself: Freshly diagnosed Graves' patients had used antithyroid drugs for under 3 months. Points from the study as a whole: Authors noted too few samples as a limitation. Among samples with persistent disease, TRBV28, TRBJ1-2 and TRBJ2-5 were favored.

This chain uses TRBV12-3 or TRBV12-4 with TRBJ2-7, with a tentative D call TRBD2 (5 bases). The material sequenced was peripheral blood mononuclear cells (PBMCs), taken at new diagnosis, from a patient treated with antithyroid drugs. The receptor was isolated from a female donor with Graves disease. CDR3 sequence (DNA): TGTGCCAGCAGTTCCGGGGTGTACGAGCAGTACTTC. Its protein is CASSSGVYEQYF.